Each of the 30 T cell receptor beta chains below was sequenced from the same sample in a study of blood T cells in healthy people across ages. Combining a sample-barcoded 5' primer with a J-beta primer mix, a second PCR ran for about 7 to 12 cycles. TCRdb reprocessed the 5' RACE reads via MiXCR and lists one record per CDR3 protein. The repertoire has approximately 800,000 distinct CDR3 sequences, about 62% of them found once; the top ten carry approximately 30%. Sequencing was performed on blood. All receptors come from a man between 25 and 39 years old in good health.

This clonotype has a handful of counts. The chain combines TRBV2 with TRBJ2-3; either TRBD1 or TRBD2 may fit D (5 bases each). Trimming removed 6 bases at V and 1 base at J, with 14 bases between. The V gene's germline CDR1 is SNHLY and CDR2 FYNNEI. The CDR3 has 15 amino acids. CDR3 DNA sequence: TGTGCCAGCAGGACCTCTAGAGGGGGCACAGATACGCAGTATTTT. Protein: CASRTSRGGTDTQYF. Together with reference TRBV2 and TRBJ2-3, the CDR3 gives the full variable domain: EPEVTQTPSHQVTQMGQEVILRCVPISNHLYFYWYRQILGQKVEFLVSFYNNEISEKSEIFDDQFSVERPDGSNFTLKIRSTKLEDSAMYFCASRTSRGGTDTQYFGPGTRLTVL.

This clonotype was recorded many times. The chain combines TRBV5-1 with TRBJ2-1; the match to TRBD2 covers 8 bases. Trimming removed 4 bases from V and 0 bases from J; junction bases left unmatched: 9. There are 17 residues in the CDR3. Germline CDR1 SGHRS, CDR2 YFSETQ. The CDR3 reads CASSPDGGGSSYNEQFF. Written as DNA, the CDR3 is TGCGCCAGCAGCCCGGACGGCGGGGGGAGCTCCTACAATGAGCAGTTCTTC.

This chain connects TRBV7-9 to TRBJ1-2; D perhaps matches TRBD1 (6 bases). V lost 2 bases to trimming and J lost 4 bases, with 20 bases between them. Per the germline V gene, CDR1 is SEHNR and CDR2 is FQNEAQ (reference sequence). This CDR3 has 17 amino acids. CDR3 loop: CASSLIEQGRSRYGYTF. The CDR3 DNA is TGTGCCAGCAGCTTAATCGAACAGGGTCGGTCTCGCTATGGCTACACCTTC.

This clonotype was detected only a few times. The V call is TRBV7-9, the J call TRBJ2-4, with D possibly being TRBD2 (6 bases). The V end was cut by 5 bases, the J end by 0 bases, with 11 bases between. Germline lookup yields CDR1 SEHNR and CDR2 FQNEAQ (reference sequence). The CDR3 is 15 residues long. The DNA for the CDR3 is TGTGCCAGCAGCCCACCGGGGGAAGCCAAAAACATTCAGTACTTC. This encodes CASSPPGEAKNIQYF. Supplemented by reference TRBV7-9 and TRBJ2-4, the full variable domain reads DTGVSQNPRHKITKRGQNVTFRCDPISEHNRLYWYRQTLGQGPEFLTYFQNEAQLEKSRLLSDRFSAERPKGSFSTLEIQRTEQGDSAMYLCASSPPGEAKNIQYFGAGTRLSVL.

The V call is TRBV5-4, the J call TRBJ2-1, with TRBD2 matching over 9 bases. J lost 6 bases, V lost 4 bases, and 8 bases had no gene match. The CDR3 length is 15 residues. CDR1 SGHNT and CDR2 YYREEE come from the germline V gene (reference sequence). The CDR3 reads CASSVPGLALNEQFF. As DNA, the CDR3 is TGTGCCAGCAGCGTACCGGGACTAGCTCTCAATGAGCAGTTCTTC.

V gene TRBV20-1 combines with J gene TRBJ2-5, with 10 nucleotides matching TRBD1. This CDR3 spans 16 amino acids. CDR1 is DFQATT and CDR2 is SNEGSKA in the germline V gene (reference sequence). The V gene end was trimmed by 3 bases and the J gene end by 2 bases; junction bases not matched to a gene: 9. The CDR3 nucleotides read TGCAGTGCTAGTAGAGGACAGGGGGTCGGACAAGAGACCCAGTACTTC. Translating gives CSASRGQGVGQETQYF.

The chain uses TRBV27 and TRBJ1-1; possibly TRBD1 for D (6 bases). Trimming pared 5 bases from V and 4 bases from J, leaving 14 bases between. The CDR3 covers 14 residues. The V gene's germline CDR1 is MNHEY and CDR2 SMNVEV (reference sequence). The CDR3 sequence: CASSPNHRVTEAFF. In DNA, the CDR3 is TGTGCCAGCAGTCCGAACCACAGGGTCACTGAAGCTTTCTTT.

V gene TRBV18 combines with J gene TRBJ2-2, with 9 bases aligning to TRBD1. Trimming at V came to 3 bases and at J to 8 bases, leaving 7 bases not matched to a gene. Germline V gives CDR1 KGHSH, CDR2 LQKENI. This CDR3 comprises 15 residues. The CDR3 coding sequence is TGTGCCAGCTCACCTGGGACAGGGACAGAAGGGGAGCTGTTTTTT. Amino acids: CASSPGTGTEGELFF.

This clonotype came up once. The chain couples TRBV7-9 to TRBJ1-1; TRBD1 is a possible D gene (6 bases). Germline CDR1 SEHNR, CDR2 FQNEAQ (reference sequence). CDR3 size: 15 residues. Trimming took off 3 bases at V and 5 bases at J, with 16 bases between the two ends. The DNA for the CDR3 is TGTGCCAGCAGCTTCGGGGGGGGGCCTAAGACTGAAGCTTTCTTT. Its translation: CASSFGGGPKTEAFF.

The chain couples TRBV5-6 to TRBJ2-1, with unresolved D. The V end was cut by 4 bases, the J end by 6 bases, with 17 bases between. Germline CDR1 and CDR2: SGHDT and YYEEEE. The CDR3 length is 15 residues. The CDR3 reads CASSLTVRIGNEQFF. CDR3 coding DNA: TGTGCCAGCAGCCTGACCGTTCGCATCGGCAATGAGCAGTTCTTC. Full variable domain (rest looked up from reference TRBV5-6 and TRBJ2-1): DAGVTQSPTHLIKTRGQQVTLRCSPKSGHDTVSWYQQALGQGPQFIFQYYEEEERQRGNFPDRFSGHQFPNYSSELNVNALLLGDSALYLCASSLTVRIGNEQFFGPGTRLTVL.

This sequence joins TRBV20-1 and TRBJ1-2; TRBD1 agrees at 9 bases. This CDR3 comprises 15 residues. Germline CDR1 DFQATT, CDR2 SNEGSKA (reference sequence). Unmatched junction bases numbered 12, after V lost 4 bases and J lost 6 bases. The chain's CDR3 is CSAMTGNRGHNGYTF. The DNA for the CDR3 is TGCAGTGCTATGACAGGGAACAGGGGGCATAATGGCTACACCTTC.

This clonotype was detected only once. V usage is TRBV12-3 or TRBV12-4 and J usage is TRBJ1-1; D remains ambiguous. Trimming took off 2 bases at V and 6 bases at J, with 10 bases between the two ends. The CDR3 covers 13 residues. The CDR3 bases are TGTGCCAGCAGTTTACTTGGGTCGGCTGAAGCTTTCTTT. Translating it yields CASSLLGSAEAFF.

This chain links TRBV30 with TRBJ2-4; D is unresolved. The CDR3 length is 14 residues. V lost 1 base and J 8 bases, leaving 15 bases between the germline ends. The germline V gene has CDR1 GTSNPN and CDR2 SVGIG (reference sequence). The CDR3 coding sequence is TGTGCCTGGAGTGCCCGGACCTCGGGTGACATTCAGTACTTC. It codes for CAWSARTSGDIQYF.

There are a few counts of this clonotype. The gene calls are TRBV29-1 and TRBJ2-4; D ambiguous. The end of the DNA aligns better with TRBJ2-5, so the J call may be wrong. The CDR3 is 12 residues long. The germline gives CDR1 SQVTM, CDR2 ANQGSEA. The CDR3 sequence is CSGHAAKGTQYF. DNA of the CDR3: TGCAGCGGGCACGCGGCGAAAGGGACCCAGTACTTC.

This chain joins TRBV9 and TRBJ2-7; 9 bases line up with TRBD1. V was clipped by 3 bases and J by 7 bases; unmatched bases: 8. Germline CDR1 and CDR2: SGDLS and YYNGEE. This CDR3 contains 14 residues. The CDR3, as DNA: TGTGCCAGCAGCGAGGGGACAGGGTTTGGAGAGCAGTACTTC. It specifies CASSEGTGFGEQYF.

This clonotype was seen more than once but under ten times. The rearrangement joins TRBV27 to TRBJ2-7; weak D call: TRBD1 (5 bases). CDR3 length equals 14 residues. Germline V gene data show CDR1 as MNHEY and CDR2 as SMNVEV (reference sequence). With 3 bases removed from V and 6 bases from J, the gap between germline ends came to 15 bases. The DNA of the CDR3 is TGTGCCAGCAGTTTTGCTGGGGCTATAAGCGAGCAGTACTTC. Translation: CASSFAGAISEQYF.

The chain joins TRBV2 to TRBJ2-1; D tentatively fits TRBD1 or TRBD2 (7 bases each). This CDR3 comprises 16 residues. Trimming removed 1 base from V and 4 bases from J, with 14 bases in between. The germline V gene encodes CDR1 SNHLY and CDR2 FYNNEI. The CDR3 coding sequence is TGTGCCAGCAGTGAAGAAGCGGGACAGAGTTACAATGAGCAGTTCTTC. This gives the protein CASSEEAGQSYNEQFF.

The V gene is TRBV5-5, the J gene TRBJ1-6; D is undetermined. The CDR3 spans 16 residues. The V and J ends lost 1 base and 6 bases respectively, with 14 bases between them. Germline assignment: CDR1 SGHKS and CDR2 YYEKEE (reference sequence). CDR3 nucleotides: TGTGCCAGCAGCTTGTCCTGGACCGGCGGTAATTCACCCCTCCACTTT. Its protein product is CASSLSWTGGNSPLHF.

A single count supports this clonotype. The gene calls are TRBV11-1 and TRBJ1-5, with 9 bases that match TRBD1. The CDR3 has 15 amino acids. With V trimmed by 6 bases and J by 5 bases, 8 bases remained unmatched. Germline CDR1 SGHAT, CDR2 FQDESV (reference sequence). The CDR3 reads CASSLVGQGHQPQHF. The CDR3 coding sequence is TGTGCCAGCAGTTTGGTGGGACAGGGCCATCAGCCCCAGCATTTT.

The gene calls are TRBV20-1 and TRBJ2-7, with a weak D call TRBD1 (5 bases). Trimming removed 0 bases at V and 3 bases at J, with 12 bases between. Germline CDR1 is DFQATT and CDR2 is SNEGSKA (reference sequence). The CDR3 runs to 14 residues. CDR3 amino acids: CSAREAGLHYEQYF. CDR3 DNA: TGCAGTGCTAGAGAGGCAGGGCTGCACTACGAGCAGTACTTC.

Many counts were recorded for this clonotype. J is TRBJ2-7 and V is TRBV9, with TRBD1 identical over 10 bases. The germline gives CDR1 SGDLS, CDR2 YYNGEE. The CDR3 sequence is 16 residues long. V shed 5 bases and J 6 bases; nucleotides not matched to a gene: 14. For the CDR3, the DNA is TGTGCCAGCAGTGTTCACGACAGGGGGCTGGACGGCGAGCAGTACTTC. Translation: CASSVHDRGLDGEQYF.

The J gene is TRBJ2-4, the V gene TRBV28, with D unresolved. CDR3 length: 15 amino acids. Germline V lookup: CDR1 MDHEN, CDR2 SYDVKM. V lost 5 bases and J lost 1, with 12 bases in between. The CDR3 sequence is CASSDDTSAKNIQYF. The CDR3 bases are TGTGCCAGCAGTGATGATACGAGTGCCAAAAACATTCAGTACTTC.

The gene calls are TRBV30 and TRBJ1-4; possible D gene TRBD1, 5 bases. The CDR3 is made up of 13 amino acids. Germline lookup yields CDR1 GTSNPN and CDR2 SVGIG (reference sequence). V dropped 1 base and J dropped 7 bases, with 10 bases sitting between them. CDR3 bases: TGTGCCTGGAGTGAGGGGACGGGTGAAAAACTGTTTTTT. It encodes CAWSEGTGEKLFF.

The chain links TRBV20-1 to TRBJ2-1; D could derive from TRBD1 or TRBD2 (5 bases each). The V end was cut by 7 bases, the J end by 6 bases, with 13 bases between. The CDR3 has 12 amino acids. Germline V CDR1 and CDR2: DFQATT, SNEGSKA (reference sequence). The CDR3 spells CSVRGPLNEQFF. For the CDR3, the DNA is TGCAGTGTGAGGGGTCCCCTCAATGAGCAGTTCTTC.

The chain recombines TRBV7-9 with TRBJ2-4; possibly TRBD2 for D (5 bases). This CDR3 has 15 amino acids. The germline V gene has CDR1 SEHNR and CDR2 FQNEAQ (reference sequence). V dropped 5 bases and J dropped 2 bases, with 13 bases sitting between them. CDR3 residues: CASSPPGNSKNIQYF. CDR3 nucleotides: TGTGCCAGCAGCCCTCCGGGGAATTCCAAAAACATTCAGTACTTC.

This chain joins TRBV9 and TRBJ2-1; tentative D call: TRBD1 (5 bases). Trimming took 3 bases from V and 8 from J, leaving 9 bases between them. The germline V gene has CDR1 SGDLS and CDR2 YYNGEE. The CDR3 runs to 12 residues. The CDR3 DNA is TGTGCCAGCAGCGGAGGCAGGGATGAGCAGTTCTTC. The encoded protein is CASSGGRDEQFF.

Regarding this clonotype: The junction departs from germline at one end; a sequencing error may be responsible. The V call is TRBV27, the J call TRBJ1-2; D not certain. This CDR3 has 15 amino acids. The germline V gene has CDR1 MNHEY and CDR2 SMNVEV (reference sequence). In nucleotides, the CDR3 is TGTGCCAACAGTTTATCTGGAGCCTCTAACTATGGCTACACCTTC. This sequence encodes CANSLSGASNYGYTF.

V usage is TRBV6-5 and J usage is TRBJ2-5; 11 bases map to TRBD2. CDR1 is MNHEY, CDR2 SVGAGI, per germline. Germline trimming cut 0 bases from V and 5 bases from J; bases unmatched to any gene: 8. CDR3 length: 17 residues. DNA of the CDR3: TGTGCCAGCAGTTACTCACTAGCGGGGGCTCTCATGGAGACCCAGTACTTC. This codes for CASSYSLAGALMETQYF.

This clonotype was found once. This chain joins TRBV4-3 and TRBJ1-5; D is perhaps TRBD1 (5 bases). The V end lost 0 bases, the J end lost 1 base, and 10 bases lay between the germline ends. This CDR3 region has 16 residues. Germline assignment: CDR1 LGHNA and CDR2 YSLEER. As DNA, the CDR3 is TGCGCCAGCAGCCAAGATGCAGGGCTGAGCAATCAGCCCCAGCATTTT. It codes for CASSQDAGLSNQPQHF.

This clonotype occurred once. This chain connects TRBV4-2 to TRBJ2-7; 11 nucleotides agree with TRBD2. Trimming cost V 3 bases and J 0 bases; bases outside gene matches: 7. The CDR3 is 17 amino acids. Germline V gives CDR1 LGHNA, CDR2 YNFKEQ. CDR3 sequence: CASSHLLAGVNSYEQYF. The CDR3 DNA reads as TGTGCCAGCAGCCACCTACTAGCGGGGGTTAACTCCTACGAGCAGTACTTC.